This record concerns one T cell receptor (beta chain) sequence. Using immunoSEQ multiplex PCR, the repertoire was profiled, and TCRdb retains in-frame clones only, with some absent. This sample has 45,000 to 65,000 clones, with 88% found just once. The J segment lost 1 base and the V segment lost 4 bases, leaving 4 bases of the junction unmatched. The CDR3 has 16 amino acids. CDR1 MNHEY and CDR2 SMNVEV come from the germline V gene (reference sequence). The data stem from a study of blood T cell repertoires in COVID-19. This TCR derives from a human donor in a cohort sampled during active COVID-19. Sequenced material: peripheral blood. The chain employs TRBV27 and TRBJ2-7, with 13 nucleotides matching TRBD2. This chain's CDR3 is CASSSPGLAGSYEQYF. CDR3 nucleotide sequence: TGTGCCAGCAGTTCCCCGGGACTAGCGGGATCCTACGAGCAGTACTTC.